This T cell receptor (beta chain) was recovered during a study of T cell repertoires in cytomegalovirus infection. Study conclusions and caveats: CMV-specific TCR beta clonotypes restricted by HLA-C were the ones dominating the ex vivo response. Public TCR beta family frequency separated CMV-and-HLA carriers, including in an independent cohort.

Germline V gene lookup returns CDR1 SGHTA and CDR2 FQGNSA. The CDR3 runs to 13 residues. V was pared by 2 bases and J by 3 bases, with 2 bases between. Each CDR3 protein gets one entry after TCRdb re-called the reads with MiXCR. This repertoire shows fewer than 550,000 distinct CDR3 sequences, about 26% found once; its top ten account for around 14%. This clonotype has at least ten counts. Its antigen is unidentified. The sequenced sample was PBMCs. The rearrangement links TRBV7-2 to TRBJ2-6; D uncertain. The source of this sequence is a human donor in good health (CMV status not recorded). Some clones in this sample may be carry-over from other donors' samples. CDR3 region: CASSLYGANVLTF. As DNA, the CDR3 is TGTGCCAGCAGCTTATATGGGGCCAACGTCCTGACTTTC. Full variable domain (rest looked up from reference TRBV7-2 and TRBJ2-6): GAGVSQSPSNKVTEKGKDVELRCDPISGHTALYWYRQSLGQGLEFLIYFQGNSAPDKSGLPSDRFSAERTGGSVSTLTIQRTQQEDSAVYLCASSLYGANVLTFGAGSRLTVL.